This TCR beta chain comes out of a study of shared clonotypes between healthy human individuals. Study in general: CD8 memory received one plate per donor, CD8 naive two, CD4 memory three and CD4 naive three.

Germline loops: CDR1 MNHNY, CDR2 SVGAGI (reference sequence). The CDR3 contains 16 residues. Trimming pared 0 bases from V and 0 bases from J, leaving 11 bases between. The method was immunoSEQ multiplex PCR; TCRdb's version includes in-frame clones alone and lacks a portion of them. Here the sample spans approximately 2,300,000 clones, 85% to 95% being singletons. Study results and limitations: The donor pool, a small one, limited the genetic and exposure-history diversity represented. Shared across a handful of donors were about 4.8% of the naive CD4 clonotypes. Researchers found naive subsets generally carried larger estimated richness than memory subsets.

Note on this clone: Its antigen remains unidentified.

This chain connects TRBV6-6 to TRBJ1-1; D unresolved. Sequences were obtained from naive CD4+ T cells from PBMCs. Specified subset: CD45RA+ positively selected. This TCR was sampled from a man between 18 and 35 years old in good health. Some clones in this sample may be carry-over from other donors' samples. The CDR3 nucleotides are TGTGCCAGCAGTTACTCGAAACGAGAGATGAACACTGAAGCTTTCTTT. It encodes CASSYSKREMNTEAFF.